The next 7 T cell receptor beta chains were all read from a single sample in a study of graft-versus-host responses after intestinal transplantation. The starting material, graft tissue, was processed to release intraepithelial and lamina propria lymphocytes. Profiled with immunoSEQ multiplex PCR; TCRdb holds only in-frame clones, not every one. The repertoire includes thousands of clones, less than 90% of them detected once, and roughly 11% sits in the top ten. Sequences were derived from ileum tissue, sampled 156 days after intestinal transplant. The source of these receptors is a human patient who received an intestinal transplant, so some T cells may come from the graft donor.

CDR3 coding DNA: TGTGCCAGTAGTATCTCGGGGGACAACTCCTACGAGCAGTACTTC. Its protein product is CASSISGDNSYEQYF. The chain combines TRBV19 with TRBJ2-5, with D possibly called TRBD1 or TRBD2 (6 bases each). The DNA end favors TRBJ2-7, so the J call may be wrong. This CDR3 is built from 15 residues. The germline V gene has CDR1 LNHDA and CDR2 SQIVND (reference sequence).

The chain uses TRBV11-2 and TRBJ2-2; 7 bases agree with TRBD1. In germline, CDR1 is SGHAT, CDR2 FQNNGV. J gave up 6 bases and V 4 bases, and 2 bases lay outside the gene matches. CDR3 length: 13 residues. CDR3: CASSWTGSGELFF. DNA for the CDR3: TGTGCCAGCAGCTGGACAGGATCCGGGGAGCTGTTTTTT.

This clone was picked up one time. This chain joins TRBV14 and TRBJ1-2, with 7 bases matching TRBD1. V dropped 0 bases and J dropped 7; count of bases not matched to a gene: 5. The CDR3 is 14 residues long. Germline-derived CDR1 and CDR2 are SGHDN and FVKESK. Here the CDR3 reads CASSQDRQGGGYTF. DNA of the CDR3: TGTGCCAGCAGCCAAGATCGACAGGGTGGTGGCTACACCTTC.

V and J are TRBV28 and TRBJ2-5; no clear D gene. TRBJ2-7 explains the end of the DNA better; the J call may be wrong. Germline CDR1 and CDR2: MDHEN and SYDVKM. This CDR3 has 13 residues. The CDR3 is CASSLPSRSEQYF. The CDR3, as DNA: TGTGCCAGCAGTTTACCAAGCAGATCCGAGCAGTACTTC.

The chain has TRBV19 and TRBJ2-2, with D unclear. The CDR3 is 14 residues long. The germline gives CDR1 LNHDA, CDR2 SQIVND (reference sequence). V shed 3 bases and J shed 2 bases, with 7 bases lying between them. CDR3 nucleotide sequence: TGTGCCAGTAGTATTGGACCTAACACCGGGGAGCTGTTTTTT. It encodes CASSIGPNTGELFF.

The CDR3 protein is CASSLAGMNTGELFF. The CDR3 DNA follows: TGTGCCAGCAGTTTAGCGGGGATGAACACCGGGGAGCTGTTTTTT. V is TRBV27 and J is TRBJ2-2; maybe TRBD2 (6 bases). Trimming took 2 bases from V and 1 from J, leaving 8 bases between them. CDR1 and CDR2 (germline): MNHEY, SMNVEV (reference sequence). The CDR3 is 15 residues long.

This chain links TRBV25-1 with TRBJ2-5, with no clear D. The assigned J gene may be wrong: the sequence end matches TRBJ2-7 better. Germline V gene lookup returns CDR1 MGHDK and CDR2 SYGVNS. The CDR3 contains 15 residues. The CDR3 sequence is CASSEYSPGTYEQYF. CDR3 coding DNA: TGTGCCAGCAGTGAATATTCTCCTGGGACCTACGAGCAGTACTTC.